This T cell receptor (beta chain) came from a study of T cell responses to AZD1222 COVID-19 vaccine. The data were produced by immunoSEQ multiplex PCR, yet TCRdb's version contains in-frame clones alone and is incomplete. The sample holds 90,000 to 130,000 clones, approximately 90% seen once. The germline gives CDR1 GTSNPN, CDR2 SVGIG (reference sequence). The V end was cut by 2 bases, the J end by 1 base, with 8 bases between. This CDR3 contains 13 residues. Relative to its sample, this clone is medium-sized. Its antigen is not identified. Study findings and constraints: Baseline seropositives among AZD1222 recipients totaled only 5 to 7.

This TCR was sampled from an adult in good health. The sequences come from peripheral blood, collected on day 0 of AZD1222 vaccination. The chain employs TRBV30 and TRBJ2-5; D is undetermined. CDR3 DNA sequence: TGTGCCTGGAGTCGTAAGGGCCAAGAGACCCAGTACTTC. Encoded protein: CAWSRKGQETQYF.